The 25 T cell receptor delta chains given below trace back to one sample, sequenced in a study of γδ T cells in repeated Plasmodium falciparum infection. TCRdb called clones from the multiplex PCR reads again using CATT. The sample has 75,000 to 100,000 delta-chain clones, over 1.3% seen once; the top ten hold more than 7.5%. Vgamma9/Vdelta2+ and Vdelta2-negative gammadelta T cells were flow-sorted from PBMC for bulk sequencing. The sample was gamma-delta T cells from blood. These receptors were taken from a pool of human donors (malaria-infected and uninfected, not separated).

This clone was seen more than once but under ten times. This likely traces to a read error, being one base from a far larger clone. Other nucleotide sequences from this sample produce the same CDR3. CDR3: CALGDFLLWGIPQGGKLIF. The CDR3 nucleotides are TGTGCCCTTGGGGATTTCCTGTTATGGGGGATACCTCAGGGGGGTAAACTCATCTTT. The chain has TRDV1 and TRDJ1, with 10 bases fitting TRDD3. The CDR3 consists of 19 residues. CDR1 is TSWWSYY and CDR2 is QGS in the germline V gene.

This clone was detected a few times. The protein that TCRdb holds for this DNA derives from a much larger clone and differs from the translated DNA at residue 20, which likely indicates a read error; the protein shown here is translated from the DNA. V is TRDV1 and J is TRDJ1; tentative D call: TRDD3 (5 bases). The J call is uncertain, as TRDJ2 better fits the DNA end. Germline values: CDR1 TSWWSYY, CDR2 QGS. The CDR3 covers 21 residues. CDR3 protein: CALGELAPPWIHRYLSDKLFF. In nucleotides, the CDR3 is TGTGCTCTTGGGGAACTAGCTCCCCCTTGGATCCATCGATACCTTTCCGATAAACTCTTCTTT.

This clone was seen at least ten times. The rearrangement joins TRDV2 to TRDJ1; D is uncertain. The CDR3 is 15 amino acids. V lost 6 bases and J 0 bases, leaving 16 bases between the germline ends. Germline CDR1 is GEAIGNYY and CDR2 is EKD. The CDR3 DNA is TGTGCCTGTTCCGAGCTTACCCTCAACACCGATAAACTCATCTTT. It is translated as CACSELTLNTDKLIF.

About this clone itself: Only one base separates this from a far larger clonotype, so it likely reflects a read error. Other DNA sequences in this specimen translate into the identical CDR3. The rearrangement links TRDV2 to TRDJ3; TRDD3 agrees at 9 bases. Here the J gene was assigned by germline matching of the DNA, as TCRdb has none. This CDR3 region has 19 residues. The V gene's germline CDR1 is GEAIGNYY and CDR2 EKD. The DNA for the CDR3 is TGTGCCTGCGACACCGCGGACTGGGGGAGCTCCTGGGACACCCGACAGATGTTTTTC. It codes for CACDTADWGSSWDTRQMFF.

The chain recombines TRAV29/DV5 with TRDJ1; tentatively, D is TRDD3 (7 bases). TCRdb carries no J gene annotation; the J gene was assigned here by matching the DNA with germline. Deletions cut 1 base from V and 0 bases from J, with 25 bases between. Germline CDR1 and CDR2: NSMFDY and ISSIKDK. This CDR3 spans 19 amino acids. The CDR3 is CAASFSPSRLTGDTDKLIF. The CDR3 DNA follows: TGTGCAGCAAGCTTTTCCCCTTCCCGTCTAACTGGGGACACCGATAAACTCATCTTT.

This clone was counted between two and nine times. The protein TCRdb lists belongs to a much larger clone and differs from this DNA's translation at residue 10, which points to a read error; the protein shown is made from the DNA. The chain has TRDV1 and TRDJ1; perhaps TRDD3 as D (6 bases). The germline V gene encodes CDR1 TSWWSYY and CDR2 QGS. This CDR3 has 12 amino acids. The DNA for the CDR3 is TGTGCTCTTTTTTCCTCCCGGGATAAACCCATCTTT. Translating it yields CALFSSRDKPIF.

Concerning this clone itself: The protein TCRdb gives is from a much larger clone and does not agree with this DNA's translation at residue 3, likely a read error; the protein shown here comes from the DNA. The CDR3 reads CAPGELHPLGSFGSTDKLIF. CDR3 in DNA: TGTGCTCCTGGGGAACTCCATCCACTGGGGTCGTTCGGAAGCACCGATAAACTCATCTTT. The chain couples TRDV1 to TRDJ1, with TRDD3 matching over 7 bases. TCRdb is silent on the J gene; assignment here came from matching the DNA to germline. Germline CDR1 TSWWSYY, CDR2 QGS. The CDR3 is 20 amino acids.

In this sample, this clone turned up many times. The chain carries TRDV1 and TRDJ1; D is possibly TRDD3 (5 bases). The J gene, left out of TCRdb, was set here by checking the DNA against germline. The germline V and J ends were trimmed by 2 bases and 5 bases, with 30 bases remaining between them. Germline assignment: CDR1 TSWWSYY and CDR2 QGS. There are 20 residues in the CDR3. The CDR3 sequence is CALGESWASPFLLGKDKLIF. In nucleotides, the CDR3 is TGTGCTCTTGGGGAATCCTGGGCCTCTCCCTTTCTACTCGGGAAAGATAAACTCATCTTT.

This clone was seen only a few times. The protein that TCRdb holds for this DNA derives from a much larger clone and differs from the translated DNA at residue 3, which likely indicates a read error; the protein shown here is translated from the DNA. The gene calls are TRDV1 and TRDJ2; D tentatively reads TRDD1 or TRDD3 (5 bases each). CDR1 and CDR2 from the germline V gene are TSWWSYY and QGS. The CDR3 spans 21 residues. CDR3 nucleotide sequence: TGTGCTCGTGGGGAAGAGTCGTACCATGAAATGGGCAAAGGGGAGACAGCACAACTCTTCTTT. Amino acid sequence: CARGEESYHEMGKGETAQLFF.

This clone was recorded many times. Translating this DNA gives a protein that differs at residue 5 from the TCRdb one, which belongs to a much larger clone; a read error is likely, and the protein shown is this translation. The CDR3 nucleotides read TGTGCCTGTGACCCATTACTGGGGGATACGTACACCGATAAACTCATCTTT. Translating gives CACDPLLGDTYTDKLIF. The genes are TRDV2 and TRDJ1; TRDD3 matches 13 bases. The germline CDR1 and CDR2 sequences are GEAIGNYY and EKD. This CDR3 contains 17 residues. Trimming at V came to 3 bases and at J to 0 bases, leaving 6 bases not matched to a gene.

A word on this clone: A read error likely explains why the TCRdb protein, taken from a much larger clone, differs from this DNA's translation at residue 3; the protein shown is translated from the DNA. This chain joins TRDV1 and TRDJ1; tentatively, D is TRDD3 (6 bases). The germline V gene has CDR1 TSWWSYY and CDR2 QGS. This CDR3 has 11 amino acids. This chain's CDR3 is CAPGENRKLIF. CDR3 nucleotide sequence: TGTGCTCCTGGGGAAAATCGTAAACTCATCTTT.

Comments on this clone: The protein given by TCRdb reflects a much larger clone and differs at residue 12 from this DNA's translation, likely from a read error; the protein shown is the DNA's translation. The chain combines TRDV1 with TRDJ1, with D tentatively TRDD2 or TRDD3 (7 bases each). The J gene was missing in TCRdb and was found by matching the end of the DNA to germline. The CDR3 is made up of 16 amino acids. CDR1 TSWWSYY and CDR2 QGS come from the germline V gene. V lost 3 bases, J lost 8 bases, and 22 bases lay in between. CDR3 in DNA: TGTGCTCTTGGGGATCCGTGGCCTTCCTGGGGGGCCAAACTCATCTTT. Translated: CALGDPWPSWGAKLIF.

The table lists this clone with a few counts. The likely explanation is a read error, given a far larger clone one base away. The sample carries other DNA sequences with the same CDR3. The V and J genes are TRDV2 and TRDJ3; D gene unclear. The J gene, absent from TCRdb, was called here by matching the DNA to germline. This CDR3 region has 23 residues. Germline values: CDR1 GEAIGNYY, CDR2 EKD. DNA of the CDR3: TGTGCCTGCGACACCGCGTTCGTTACGGGGCCCATCTCCCGCTCCTGGGACACCCGACAGATGTTTTTC. Translated: CACDTAFVTGPISRSWDTRQMFF.

In the case of this clone: TCRdb pairs this DNA with a much larger clone's protein that differs at residue 4, likely a read error; the protein shown was translated from the DNA. This rearrangement joins TRDV2 to TRDJ1; TRDD3 matches at 9 bases. The J gene is absent in TCRdb and was assigned here via DNA matching to germline. CDR3 size: 18 residues. J gave up 0 bases and V 5 bases, and 15 bases lay outside the gene matches. Per germline, CDR1 GEAIGNYY and CDR2 EKD. The CDR3 bases are TGTGCCTGTGTTCCCCTTACTGGGGGACGACCGTACACCGATAAACTCATCTTT. This sequence encodes CACVPLTGGRPYTDKLIF.

This clone showed up just a few times. TCRdb's entry gives the protein of a much larger clone, which mismatches this DNA's translation at residue 18, likely from a read error; the protein reported here is translated from the DNA. V usage is TRDV1 and J usage is TRDJ1, with 8 bases identical to TRDD3. Since TCRdb gives no J gene, matching the DNA to germline was used here to assign it. The CDR3 covers 21 residues. CDR1 and CDR2 (germline): TSWWSYY, QGS. CDR3 in DNA: TGTGCTCTTGGGGAACTTCACAGTCCTACATGGCTGGGGGACGACACCGATGAACTCATCTTT. Translating it yields CALGELHSPTWLGDDTDELIF.

This clone was detected ten times or more. The V gene is TRDV2, the J gene TRDJ1, with 7 positions matching TRDD3. The CDR3 is made up of 15 amino acids. Germline V gives CDR1 GEAIGNYY, CDR2 EKD. J gave up 0 bases and V 0 bases, and 3 bases lay outside the gene matches. CDR3 sequence: CACDTLGGNTDKLIF. As DNA, the CDR3 is TGTGCCTGTGACACCCTGGGGGGAAACACCGATAAACTCATCTTT.

This clone was seen more than once but under ten times. V is TRDV1 and J is TRDJ1; 12 bases are a match to TRDD3. Here the J gene came from matching the DNA to germline, since TCRdb omits it. Germline CDR1 TSWWSYY, CDR2 QGS. V lost 2 bases and J lost 5; bases outside the gene matches: 24. The CDR3 contains 22 residues. CDR3 sequence (DNA): TGTGCTCTTGGGGAAAAGATGGCCCCCGGGATGTACTGGGGGATACTTTCGGATAAACTCATCTTT. It yields the protein CALGEKMAPGMYWGILSDKLIF.

This clone showed up just a few times. The protein TCRdb lists belongs to a much larger clone and differs from this DNA's translation at residue 8, which points to a read error; the protein shown is made from the DNA. The chain uses TRDV2 and TRDJ1, with 8 bases fitting TRDD3. TCRdb carries no J gene annotation; the J gene was assigned here by matching the DNA with germline. The CDR3 spans 16 residues. Germline CDR1 is GEAIGNYY and CDR2 is EKD. The ends lost 5 bases at V and 2 bases at J; junction bases unmatched: 12. Here the CDR3 DNA reads TGTGCCTGTGTCCCACTGGGGGGTACTGAGACCGATAAACTCATCTTT. Translation: CACVPLGGTETDKLIF.

As concerns this clone: TCRdb has a much larger clone's protein, which differs at residue 5 from the translation of this DNA, likely because of a read error; what is shown is the protein translated from the DNA. This chain joins TRDV2 and TRDJ1; the match to TRDD3 covers 12 bases. The CDR3 totals 16 residues. Losses at the gene ends were 3 bases for V and 4 bases for J; bases not matched to a gene: 8. Germline CDR1 reads GEAIGNYY; CDR2 reads EKD. In DNA form, the CDR3 reads TGTGCCTGTGACGCTCGGTCTGGGGGATACGTCGATAAACTCATCTTT. Translating gives CACDARSGGYVDKLIF.

As to this clone: A far larger clone is off by one base, so a read error is likely. Distinct nucleotide sequences in the sample also encode this CDR3. The J gene is TRDJ1, the V gene TRDV2; 7 positions agree with TRDD3. The J gene was not available in TCRdb and was assigned here by matching the DNA to germline segments. The CDR3 is made up of 14 amino acids. CDR1 GEAIGNYY and CDR2 EKD come from the germline V gene. CDR3 amino acids: CACDTGEYTDKLIF. The CDR3 DNA reads TGTGCTTGTGACACTGGGGAGTACACCGATAAACTCATCTTT.

Regarding this clone: A far larger clone is off by one base, so a read error is likely. Other nucleotide sequences from this sample produce the same CDR3. This rearrangement joins TRDV2 to TRDJ1; the match to TRDD3 covers 9 bases. Since TCRdb gives no J gene, matching the DNA to germline was used here to assign it. CDR3 length: 18 residues. Germline V gives CDR1 GEAIGNYY, CDR2 EKD. The CDR3 DNA follows: TGCGCCTGTGACACTTACGACTGGGGGACTTACCACACCGATAAACTCATCTTT. Its protein product is CACDTYDWGTYHTDKLIF.

Regarding this clone: This sequence is one base from a far larger clone and is likely a read error. Additional DNA sequences in this sample encode the identical CDR3. The CDR3 is CAYRSPVGLPITGGRSVYTDKLIF. CDR3 bases: TGTGCTTATAGGAGCCCAGTAGGCCTTCCTATTACTGGGGGACGTTCTGTTTACACCGACAAACTCATCTTT. J is TRDJ1 and V is TRAV38-2/DV8; D is perhaps TRDD3 (9 bases). TCRdb offers no J gene call, so here the DNA was matched to germline to obtain one. The CDR3 length is 24 residues. Germline CDR1 is TSESDYY and CDR2 is QEAYKQQN.

On this clone itself: It differs at one base from a far larger clone, so likely a read error. Other nucleotide sequences from this sample produce the same CDR3. The genes are TRDV1 and TRDJ1, with D perhaps TRDD1 or TRDD3 (5 bases each). TCRdb lists no J gene, so it was determined here by aligning the DNA to germline. Per the germline V gene, CDR1 is TSWWSYY and CDR2 is QGS. The CDR3 runs to 20 residues. CDR3: CALGEILCLTDFFHPYKLIF. Here the CDR3 DNA reads TGTGCCCTTGGGGAAATCTTGTGCCTCACCGACTTTTTCCACCCCTATAAACTCATCTTT.

This clone came up a few times. Translating this DNA gives a protein that differs at residue 9 from the TCRdb one, which belongs to a much larger clone; a read error is likely, and the protein shown is this translation. The rearrangement links TRDV2 to TRDJ1; no firm D call. Germline CDR1 is GEAIGNYY and CDR2 is EKD. Trimming removed 1 base from V and 0 bases from J, with 26 bases in between. The CDR3 is made up of 20 amino acids. The CDR3 here is CACDTITTQGQIPYTDKLIF. CDR3 sequence (DNA): TGTGCCTGTGACACTATCACGACTCAGGGACAGATCCCCTACACCGATAAACTCATCTTT.

In its sample, this clone was seen a few times. TCRdb attributes to this sequence the protein of a much larger clone, which differs from the DNA translation at residue 13; a read error is likely, and the protein displayed is translated from the DNA. The chain recombines TRDV2 with TRDJ1; 10 bases map to TRDD3. TCRdb offers no J gene call, so here the DNA was matched to germline to obtain one. This CDR3 contains 19 residues. Looked up from germline, CDR1 is GEAIGNYY and CDR2 is EKD. The ends lost 0 bases at V and 0 bases at J; junction bases unmatched: 12. CDR3 nucleotides: TGTGCCTGTGACACCCTGACTGGGGGATCCCGGGGCTACACCGATAAACTCATCTTT. Residues: CACDTLTGGSRGYTDKLIF.